This entry lists 8 T cell receptor beta chains sequenced from one sample in a study of shared clonotypes between healthy human individuals. The method was immunoSEQ multiplex PCR; TCRdb's version includes in-frame clones alone and lacks a portion of them. The sample has millions of clones; under 95% are singletons. CD45RO negativity and positive selection for CCR7 defined naive CD8 cells, a population that excluded terminally differentiated effector memory CD45RA+ cells. The sequencing sample was made of naive CD8+ T cells from PBMCs. The source is a man aged 18 to 30 in good health. Some clones in this sample may be carry-over from other donors' samples.

The gene calls are TRBV19 and TRBJ2-1, with 7 positions matching TRBD2. V trimming: 5 bases; J trimming: 2 bases; junction bases outside the gene matches: 6. This CDR3 spans 15 amino acids. Germline V CDR1 and CDR2: LNHDA, SQIVND (reference sequence). The CDR3, as DNA: TGTGCCAGTAGTCTTAGCGGGTTCGCCTACAATGAGCAGTTCTTC. This encodes CASSLSGFAYNEQFF.

This clone was detected only once. The chain carries TRBV19 and TRBJ1-5, with 8 bases fitting TRBD1. The germline CDR1 and CDR2 sequences are LNHDA and SQIVND (reference sequence). V dropped 10 bases and J dropped 3; count of bases not matched to a gene: 8. The CDR3 has 14 residues. CDR3 sequence (DNA): TGTGCCACTAAGTACAGGGGGGTCAATCAGCCCCAGCATTTT. Amino acids: CATKYRGVNQPQHF. Looking up the rest from reference TRBV19 and TRBJ1-5 gives the full variable domain: DGGITQSPKYLFRKEGQNVTLSCEQNLNHDAMYWYRQDPGQGLRLIYYSQIVNDFQKGDIAEGYSVSREKKESFPLTVTSAQKNPTAFYLCATKYRGVNQPQHFGDGTRLSIL.

This chain joins TRBV19 and TRBJ2-1, with TRBD1 as a possible D gene (6 bases). The germline V gene has CDR1 LNHDA and CDR2 SQIVND (reference sequence). The V and J ends lost 3 bases and 0 bases respectively, with 12 bases between them. The CDR3 runs to 16 residues. The CDR3 DNA is TGTGCCAGTAGTATTACAAGGGGGAGCTCCTACAATGAGCAGTTCTTC. Translated: CASSITRGSSYNEQFF.

This clone was detected once. V gene TRBV19 combines with J gene TRBJ1-4; 9 bases agree with TRBD1. Germline CDR1 reads LNHDA; CDR2 reads SQIVND (reference sequence). V shed 7 bases and J 6 bases; nucleotides not matched to a gene: 15. CDR3 size: 17 residues. The CDR3 DNA sequence: TGTGCCAGTACCCTGGGACAGGGAAAGCGAGGCCATGAAAAACTGTTTTTT. As protein: CASTLGQGKRGHEKLFF. The variable domain in full, completed from reference TRBV19 and TRBJ1-4, reads DGGITQSPKYLFRKEGQNVTLSCEQNLNHDAMYWYRQDPGQGLRLIYYSQIVNDFQKGDIAEGYSVSREKKESFPLTVTSAQKNPTAFYLCASTLGQGKRGHEKLFFGSGTQLSVL.

V usage is TRBV28 and J usage is TRBJ1-4, with D unresolved. Trimming removed 5 bases at V and 0 bases at J, with 16 bases between. In germline, CDR1 is MDHEN, CDR2 SYDVKM. The CDR3 length is 17 residues. The CDR3 protein is CASSTPKADPTNEKLFF. DNA for the CDR3: TGTGCCAGCAGTACCCCCAAGGCAGATCCAACTAATGAAAAACTGTTTTTT.

The V call is TRBV27, the J call TRBJ2-1, with TRBD1 as a possible D gene (5 bases). Trimming stripped 3 bases from V and 13 bases from J, with 19 bases between. Germline-derived CDR1 and CDR2 are MNHEY and SMNVEV (reference sequence). The CDR3 totals 14 residues. This CDR3 is CASSLSLTALIQFF. The CDR3 DNA sequence: TGTGCCAGCAGTTTGTCTTTGACAGCCTTAATTCAGTTCTTC.

This clone was observed a single time. The genes are TRBV19 and TRBJ2-2, with D possibly TRBD1 on 5 matching bases. V lost 7 bases and J lost 5, with 14 bases in between. The CDR3 is made up of 14 amino acids. From germline, CDR1 is LNHDA and CDR2 SQIVND (reference sequence). DNA for the CDR3: TGTGCCAGTACCCCCGCTGGGGCGACCGGGGAGCTGTTTTTT. Its protein product is CASTPAGATGELFF.

This clone was seen just once. The chain recombines TRBV4-1 with TRBJ1-6; weak D call: TRBD1 (5 bases). Germline CDR1 is MGHRA and CDR2 is YSYEKL. V lost 0 bases and J 10 bases, leaving 13 bases between the germline ends. The CDR3 loop spans 15 amino acids. The CDR3 sequence is CASSQDFLPGSPLHF. CDR3 bases: TGCGCCAGCAGCCAAGATTTCCTTCCAGGGTCACCCCTCCACTTT.